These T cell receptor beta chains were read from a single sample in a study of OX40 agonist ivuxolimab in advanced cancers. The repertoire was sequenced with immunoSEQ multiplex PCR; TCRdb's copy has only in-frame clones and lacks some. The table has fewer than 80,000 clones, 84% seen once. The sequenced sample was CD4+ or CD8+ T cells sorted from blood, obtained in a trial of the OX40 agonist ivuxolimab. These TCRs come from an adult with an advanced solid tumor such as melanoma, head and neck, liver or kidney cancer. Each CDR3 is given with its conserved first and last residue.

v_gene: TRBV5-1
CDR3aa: CASSLGGQGRNEAFF

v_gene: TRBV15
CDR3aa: CATSRDLGSSYEQYF

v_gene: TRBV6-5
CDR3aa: CASSTRGEAFF

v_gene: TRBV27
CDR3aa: CASSLGGPAYEQYF

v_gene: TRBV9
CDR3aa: CASSVDSGGAVAKNIQYF

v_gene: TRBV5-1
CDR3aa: CASSGGQGATGELFF

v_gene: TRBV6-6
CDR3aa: CASSRPGQTIYEQYF

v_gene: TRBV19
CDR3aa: CASRTGGQLNEQFF

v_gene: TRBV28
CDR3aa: CASSSYDRFNQPQHF

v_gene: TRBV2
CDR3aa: CASRDLGSSGANVLTF

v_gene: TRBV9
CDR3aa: CASSAEPQGSYGYTF

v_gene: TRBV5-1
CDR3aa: CASSYGQGTGELFF

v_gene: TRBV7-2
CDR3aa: CASSFLNGRNTEAFF

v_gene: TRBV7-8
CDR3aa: CASSLATGGTEAFF

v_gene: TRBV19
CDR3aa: CASSGGAGAGWQPQHF

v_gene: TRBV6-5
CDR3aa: CASSYSDRNTGELFF

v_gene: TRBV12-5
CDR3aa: CASGLWTVKETQYF

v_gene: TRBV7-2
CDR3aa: CASSANRVAGEKLFF

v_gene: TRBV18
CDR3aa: CASSPGVNYEQYF

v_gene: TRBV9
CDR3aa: CASSYGTSGYNEQFF

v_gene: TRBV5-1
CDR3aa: CASSLGFYNSPLHF

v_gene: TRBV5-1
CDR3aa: CASYDSTSSGNTIYF

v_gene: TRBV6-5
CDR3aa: CASSSSDRFAFF

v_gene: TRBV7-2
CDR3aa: CASSLRLAGGGTDTQYF

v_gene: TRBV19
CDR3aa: CASSPTGADGGNQPQHF

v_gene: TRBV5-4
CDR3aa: CASSYGTGGTGETQYF

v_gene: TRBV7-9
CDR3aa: CASSLESGAMRYTF

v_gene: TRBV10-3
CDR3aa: CAISGESNNQPQHF

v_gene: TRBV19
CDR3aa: CASRPGLANYGYTF

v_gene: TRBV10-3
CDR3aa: CAISEGGTNEQFF

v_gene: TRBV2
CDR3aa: CASSGGTGSYGYTF

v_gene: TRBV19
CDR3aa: CASTLGRGLSEQYF

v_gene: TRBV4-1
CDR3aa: CASSQVNMGFYTGELFF

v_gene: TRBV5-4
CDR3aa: CASSLGGFPSYNEQFF

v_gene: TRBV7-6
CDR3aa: CASSPGQNSYEQYF

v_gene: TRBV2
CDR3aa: CASSRTSGHGELFF

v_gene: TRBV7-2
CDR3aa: CASSLAGTGAETQYF

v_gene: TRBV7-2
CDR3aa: CASSLVFGSVVTGELFF

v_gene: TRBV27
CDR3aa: CASSLGSNYGYTF

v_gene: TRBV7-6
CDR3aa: CASISGGGTDTQYF

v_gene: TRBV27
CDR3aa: CASSLGEGRPNYGYTF

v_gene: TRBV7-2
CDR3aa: CASSIGTSGETQYF

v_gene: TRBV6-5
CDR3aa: CASSYSAVSTDTQYF

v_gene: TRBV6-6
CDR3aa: CASSRVGQPQHF

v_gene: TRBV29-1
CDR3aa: CSVEGREGSEQFF

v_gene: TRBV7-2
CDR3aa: CASSSTGQKNTEAFF

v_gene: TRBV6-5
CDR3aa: CASSYGLTGGQPQHF

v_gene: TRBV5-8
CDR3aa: CASSLGVGTETQYF